This T cell receptor (beta chain) is drawn from a study of T cell responses to AZD1222 COVID-19 vaccine. Study overall: Whether given at about 4 or about 12 weeks, second doses were pooled. General study points: Sampling captured repertoires only after the peak T cell response. Epitopes outside B.1.351 and B.1.1.7 mutated regions reportedly drew nearly half of spike TCRs.

TCRdb's table, derived via immunoSEQ multiplex PCR, lists solely in-frame clones and lacks some. Counted here are about 120,000 clones, roughly nine tenths occurring once; the ten biggest clones make up around 1.5%. About this clone: Its antigen remains unidentified.

Germline V gene lookup returns CDR1 SNHLY and CDR2 FYNNEI. Trimming shortened V by 5 bases and J by 0 bases, and 10 bases separated the two germline ends. The CDR3 consists of 14 residues. The specimen comprised peripheral blood, sampled on day 0 of AZD1222 vaccination. The J gene is TRBJ1-2, the V gene TRBV2; D is possibly TRBD1 (6 bases). The clonotype was recovered from an adult in good health. The CDR3 protein is CASSKTGTNYGYTF. The DNA for the CDR3 is TGTGCCAGCAGTAAGACAGGAACTAACTATGGCTACACCTTC.